The 9 T cell receptor beta chains given below trace back to one sample, sequenced in a study of PD-1 blockade in classical Hodgkin lymphoma. Autologous stem cell transplantation was followed by relapse in every patient, and brentuximab vedotin exposure varied. Data came from immunoSEQ multiplex PCR; TCRdb stores just in-frame clones and leaves some out. The profile shows around 45,000 clones, under 75% of them singletons. The sample was peripheral blood mononuclear cells (PBMCs), taken before the second cycle of nivolumab. Source of these receptors: a human donor with classical Hodgkin lymphoma.

The V and J genes are TRBV4-2 and TRBJ2-6; TRBD2 matches at 12 bases. The germline V gene has CDR1 LGHNA and CDR2 YNFKEQ. CDR3 length equals 17 residues. V trimming: 4 bases; J trimming: 2 bases; junction bases outside the gene matches: 3. The CDR3 sequence: CASSRGLAGTGANVLTF. The CDR3 DNA is TGTGCCAGCAGCCGAGGACTAGCGGGAACTGGGGCCAACGTCCTGACTTTC.

J is TRBJ1-2 and V is TRBV6-5; the D is unclear. The V gene lost 5 bases and the J gene lost 4 bases, with 11 bases spanning the gap. CDR3 length equals 13 residues. Germline CDR1 and CDR2: MNHEY and SVGAGI. CDR3 DNA sequence: TGTGCCAGCAGTCCAAACGGCTTCTATGGCTACACCTTC. Amino acids: CASSPNGFYGYTF.

This clone was detected only once. This sequence joins TRBV10-2 and TRBJ1-2; D is ambiguous. The germline V gene has CDR1 WSHSY and CDR2 SAAADI. V was cut by 5 bases and J by 7 bases, with 20 bases left in between. CDR3 size: 15 residues. CDR3 residues: CASSSGGSPTGGYTF. CDR3 nucleotide sequence: TGCGCCAGCAGTAGCGGAGGGTCTCCTACCGGTGGCTACACCTTC.

The sample holds a few counts of this clone. The chain has TRBV30 and TRBJ2-2; 8 bases are a match to TRBD1. V lost 2 bases, J lost 6 bases, and 11 bases stayed unmatched. This CDR3 spans 16 amino acids. Looked up from germline, CDR1 is GTSNPN and CDR2 is SVGIG (reference sequence). CDR3 nucleotides: TGTGCCTGGAGTCGCGGGACAGGTCTTGTGGCCGGGGAGCTGTTTTTT. Encoded protein: CAWSRGTGLVAGELFF.

This chain joins TRBV5-1 and TRBJ2-1; TRBD1 or TRBD2 may be the D gene (6 bases each). CDR1 and CDR2 (germline): SGHRS, YFSETQ. The ends were cut back, 4 bases at V and 0 bases at J, with 17 bases in the middle. This CDR3 comprises 17 residues. CDR3 in DNA: TGCGCCAGCAGCCCCTTGGGGGGCCCCAACTCCTACAATGAGCAGTTCTTC. Translating it yields CASSPLGGPNSYNEQFF.

The V call is TRBV6-5, the J call TRBJ1-1, with no clear D. The CDR3 extends over 10 amino acids. V lost 7 bases and J 7 bases, leaving 7 bases between the germline ends. The V gene's germline CDR1 is MNHEY and CDR2 SVGAGI. The CDR3 nucleotides read TGTGCCAGCAAAATAAGTGAAGCTTTCTTT. The encoded protein is CASKISEAFF.

The rearrangement joins TRBV9 to TRBJ1-1, with D hard to call. V lost 0 bases and J lost 10, with 22 bases in between. This CDR3 comprises 16 residues. The germline gives CDR1 SGDLS, CDR2 YYNGEE. CDR3 nucleotide sequence: TGTGCCAGCAGCGTAGTACCGGGGATAGGGCAGGCGGGAGCTTTCTTT. Translating gives CASSVVPGIGQAGAFF.

This clone was seen a few times. The chain joins TRBV9 to TRBJ2-2; 10 bases line up with TRBD2. Germline V lookup: CDR1 SGDLS, CDR2 YYNGEE. The CDR3 runs 16 residues. V shed 4 bases, J shed 6 bases, and the junction held 9 bases outside the gene matches. CDR3 sequence: CASSPIPGLASGELFF. CDR3 nucleotide sequence: TGTGCCAGCAGCCCAATTCCGGGACTAGCGTCCGGGGAGCTGTTTTTT. The full variable domain, in which reference TRBV9 and TRBJ2-2 provide the parts outside the CDR3, is DSGVTQTPKHLITATGQRVTLRCSPRSGDLSVYWYQQSLDQGLQFLIQYYNGEERAKGNILERFSAQQFPDLHSELNLSSLELGDSALYFCASSPIPGLASGELFFGEGSRLTVL.

The genes are TRBV21-1 and TRBJ1-5. TRBV21-1 is a recognized pseudogene. The CDR3 consists of 15 residues. The CDR3, as DNA: TGTGCCAGCAGCTTACACTCTAGGTTAGGACAGCCCCAGCATTTT. It codes for CASSLHSRLGQPQHF.